This TCR beta chain was observed in a study of blood T cell repertoires in COVID-19. The protocol was immunoSEQ multiplex PCR, while the TCRdb copy is restricted to in-frame clones and leaves out a portion. The data contain approximately 150,000 clones, 75% to 90% of them singletons. J lost 5 bases, V lost 4 bases, and 8 bases had no gene match. Germline assignment: CDR1 SGHKS and CDR2 YYEKEE (reference sequence). The CDR3 contains 14 residues. The clonotype was recovered from a human donor in a cohort sampled during active COVID-19. Specimen: peripheral blood. The chain couples TRBV5-5 to TRBJ2-7; 8 positions agree with TRBD2. The CDR3 spells CASSRRSGSHEQYV. The CDR3 region has the DNA TGTGCCAGCAGCCGGCGGAGCGGGAGCCACGAGCAGTACGTC.